This T cell receptor (beta chain) was recovered during a study of shared clonotypes between healthy human individuals. CDR3 length: 17 residues. Germline V gives CDR1 SGHDN, CDR2 FVKESK. Trimming took 0 bases from V and 4 from J; bases not matched to a gene: 7. As processed by the authors: Owing to the provision of junction-only sequences devoid of quality scores by immunoSEQ, filtering differed. Using immunoSEQ multiplex PCR, the repertoire was profiled, and TCRdb retains in-frame clones only, with some absent. V, J and clone size are those of that table, while D and trimming were read from the DNA. The sample carries some 650,000 clones, more than 95% recorded once.

The genes are TRBV14 and TRBJ2-3, with 10 nucleotides matching TRBD2. The sequencing sample was made of naive CD4+ T cells sorted from blood. The subset denotes: CD45RA+ positively selected. This receptor was taken from a young woman in good health. The DNA of the CDR3 is TGTGCCAGCAGCCAAGATCTGCTAGCGGGAGTCGCAGATACGCAGTATTTT. Its translation: CASSQDLLAGVADTQYF.